This T cell receptor (beta chain) was identified during a study of T cells in localized non-small cell lung cancer. As to this clone: The antigen is not known.

CDR3 length: 17 residues. The germline V gene has CDR1 LNHDA and CDR2 SQIVND (reference sequence). Trimming left V 5 bases short and J 2 bases short, with 22 bases between. Overall study results and limits: Median around 62 top-100 tumor clones were shared with paired adjacent lung. Heterogeneity is still possible, as just one tumor region was sequenced. Clonality peaked in uninvolved adjacent lung rather than tumor. Longer survival (overall) was linked to higher T cell density in blood.

Data came from immunoSEQ multiplex PCR; TCRdb stores just in-frame clones and leaves some out. The table has about 59,000 clones, approximately 90% seen once. The TCR comes from a man between 40 and 69 years old with stage I squamous cell lung carcinoma. Sequenced here: peripheral blood, sampled before any cancer treatment. This chain links TRBV19 with TRBJ2-7, with D possibly being TRBD1 or TRBD2 (6 bases each). The CDR3 sequence is CASSPYSGGRTTYEQYF. As DNA, the CDR3 is TGTGCCAGTAGTCCCTACTCCGGGGGCCGGACTACCTACGAGCAGTACTTC.